Below are 18 T cell receptor beta chains sequenced from a single sample in a study of shared clonotypes between healthy human individuals. TCRdb's table, derived via immunoSEQ multiplex PCR, lists solely in-frame clones and lacks some. The sample has around 1.1 million clones, about 84% seen once; the top ten hold 0.61%. The sample taken for sequencing was memory CD4+ T cells from PBMCs. Noted subset: CD45RA-negative fraction. All receptors come from a man younger than 35 in good health. Some clones in this sample may be carry-over from other donors' samples.

This clone was detected a few times. The CDR3 nucleotides read TGCGCCAGCAGCTTGTTCAGGGGGGACAATGAGCAGTTCTTC. Translation: CASSLFRGDNEQFF. The chain uses TRBV5-1 and TRBJ2-1; maybe TRBD1 (7 bases). Germline CDR1 and CDR2: SGHRS and YFSETQ. Trimming took off 1 base at V and 5 bases at J, with 10 bases between the two ends. The CDR3 is made up of 14 amino acids.

V gene TRBV2 combines with J gene TRBJ2-5; D gene ambiguous. Germline CDR1 and CDR2: SNHLY and FYNNEI. Trimming took off 4 bases at V and 5 bases at J, with 11 bases between the two ends. The CDR3 has 13 residues. The CDR3 DNA sequence: TGTGCCAGCAGTGGACCCGCTTTGGAGACCCAGTACTTC. Translation gives CASSGPALETQYF.

This chain uses TRBV7-9 with TRBJ1-5; 8 bases map to TRBD1. The CDR3 loop spans 16 amino acids. Germline-derived CDR1 and CDR2 are SEHNR and FQNEAQ (reference sequence). V lost 5 bases to trimming and J lost 1 base; unmatched junction nucleotides: 7. As DNA, the CDR3 is TGTGCCAGCAGCCCTACGACAGGGGCAAGCAATCAGCCCCAGCATTTT. Amino acids: CASSPTTGASNQPQHF.

The chain carries TRBV14 and TRBJ1-5; D gene uncertain. V was pared by 2 bases and J by 9 bases, with 11 bases between. The germline V gene encodes CDR1 SGHDN and CDR2 FVKESK. The length of the CDR3 is 13 residues. CDR3 bases: TGTGCCAGCAGCCAAACACGGACGGGGCCCCAGCATTTT. It is translated as CASSQTRTGPQHF.

The V call is TRBV28, the J call TRBJ2-3, with D possibly TRBD1 on 8 matching bases. Germline CDR1 MDHEN, CDR2 SYDVKM. V was clipped by 6 bases and J by 3 bases, with 16 bases between them. This CDR3 has 15 residues. CDR3 sequence: CASSLGQGGTDTQYF. The CDR3 DNA sequence: TGTGCCAGCAGCCTCGGACAGGGAGGGACAGATACGCAGTATTTT.

The chain uses TRBV27 and TRBJ1-2, with D tentatively TRBD1 (6 bases). Trimming pared 6 bases from V and 8 bases from J, leaving 22 bases between. Germline assignment: CDR1 MNHEY and CDR2 SMNVEV (reference sequence). This CDR3 spans 15 amino acids. Written as DNA, the CDR3 is TGTGCCAGCAGAACCGCGGGACACAGTCCGGAGGGCTACACCTTC. Its protein is CASRTAGHSPEGYTF.

About this clone: A clone one base away is much larger, so this may be a read error. The same CDR3 is also encoded by other DNA sequences in this sample. The rearrangement joins TRBV11-3 to TRBJ2-3; TRBD2 might be the D (5 bases). V was pared by 5 bases and J by 4 bases, with 7 bases between. The length of the CDR3 is 12 residues. Germline V gives CDR1 SGHNT, CDR2 YENEEA. CDR3 DNA sequence: TGTGCCAGCAGCGCCGGGGCAGATACGCAGTATTTT. Translation: CASSAGADTQYF.

This sequence joins TRBV5-1 and TRBJ1-1; 7 bases are a match to TRBD1. The germline V gene has CDR1 SGHRS and CDR2 YFSETQ. The CDR3 sequence is 15 residues long. With V trimmed by 4 bases and J by 4 bases, 10 bases remained unmatched. CDR3 region: CASSPITGAFTEAFF. The CDR3 DNA sequence: TGCGCCAGCAGCCCAATTACAGGGGCATTCACTGAAGCTTTCTTT.

This rearrangement joins TRBV2 to TRBJ1-1; D gene unclear. Germline V gene sequence: CDR1 SNHLY, CDR2 FYNNEI. The V gene lost 4 bases and the J gene lost 4 bases, with 10 bases spanning the gap. The CDR3 sequence is 13 residues long. CDR3 nucleotides: TGTGCCAGCAGTGGACATTGGGCCACTGAAGCTTTCTTT. Protein sequence: CASSGHWATEAFF.

The chain employs TRBV18 and TRBJ1-1, with 8 positions matching TRBD1. From germline, CDR1 is KGHSH and CDR2 LQKENI. V lost 6 bases to trimming and J lost 3 bases; unmatched junction nucleotides: 9. The CDR3 length is 15 residues. This CDR3 reads CASSLGQASYTEAFF. The CDR3 DNA follows: TGTGCCAGCTCTTTGGGACAGGCGTCGTACACTGAAGCTTTCTTT.

The rearrangement joins TRBV30 to TRBJ2-7; 8 positions agree with TRBD2. Germline CDR1 reads GTSNPN; CDR2 reads SVGIG (reference sequence). The CDR3 loop spans 13 amino acids. Losses at the gene ends were 6 bases for V and 2 bases for J; bases not matched to a gene: 6. The DNA of the CDR3 is TGTGCCTGCACCATGACTAGCGCCTACGAGCAGTACTTC. Amino acid sequence: CACTMTSAYEQYF.

This chain uses TRBV7-8 with TRBJ2-1; no clear D. The V gene's germline CDR1 is SGHVS and CDR2 FQNEAQ. Trimming removed 7 bases at V and 2 bases at J, with 15 bases between. This CDR3 is 15 amino acids long. CDR3 in DNA: TGTGCCAGCACCCTCCTACGTCACGCCTACAATGAGCAGTTCTTC. This codes for CASTLLRHAYNEQFF.

This clone was seen many times. Other DNA sequences within the sample encode an identical CDR3. The chain joins TRBV5-1 to TRBJ1-4; a possible D gene is TRBD1 (5 bases). From germline, CDR1 is SGHRS and CDR2 YFSETQ. Trimming shortened V by 0 bases and J by 0 bases, and 6 bases separated the two germline ends. The length of the CDR3 is 15 residues. The DNA of the CDR3 is TGCGCCAGCAGCTTGGAGGGGACAACTAATGAAAAACTGTTTTTT. Its translation is CASSLEGTTNEKLFF.

As regards this clone: Other DNA sequences from this sample encode an identical CDR3 as well. The genes are TRBV5-6 and TRBJ2-2, with TRBD2 matching over 14 bases. V shed 0 bases, J shed 5 bases, and the junction held 0 bases outside the gene matches. This CDR3 spans 16 amino acids. Germline V lookup: CDR1 SGHDT, CDR2 YYEEEE. This CDR3 reads CASSLGLAGGTGELFF. DNA of the CDR3: TGTGCCAGCAGCTTGGGACTAGCGGGAGGGACCGGGGAGCTGTTTTTT.

The chain employs TRBV5-1 and TRBJ1-2; 9 bases match TRBD1. CDR1 is SGHRS and CDR2 is YFSETQ in the germline V gene. The V gene end was trimmed by 5 bases and the J gene end by 0 bases; junction bases not matched to a gene: 5. This CDR3 contains 15 residues. DNA of the CDR3: TGCGCCAGCAGGGACAGGGGTCGGGCTAACTATGGCTACACCTTC. It encodes CASRDRGRANYGYTF.

This clone occurred once. The chain recombines TRBV2 with TRBJ1-1; no firm D call. CDR3 length: 11 residues. In germline, CDR1 is SNHLY, CDR2 FYNNEI. Between the trimmed V and J ends, which lost 8 bases and 1 base, there was a span of 5 bases. DNA of the CDR3: TGTGCCAGCGGAAAGAACACTGAAGCTTTCTTT. Translation: CASGKNTEAFF.

This sequence joins TRBV6-1 and TRBJ2-3; D possibly uses TRBD1 or TRBD2 (5 bases each). This CDR3 spans 15 amino acids. Trimming took off 5 bases at V and 1 base at J, with 13 bases between the two ends. Germline values: CDR1 MNHNS, CDR2 SASEGT. This CDR3 reads CASSPRDGGTDTQYF. CDR3 sequence (DNA): TGTGCCAGCAGTCCTCGGGACGGCGGCACAGATACGCAGTATTTT.

This clone was observed a handful of times. The CDR3 DNA follows: TGTGCCAGCAGTTACTCGCGGACAGTGATCAGCGGGACGGACCGCTCCTACAATGAGCAGTTCTTC. Translating it yields CASSYSRTVISGTDRSYNEQFF. The rearrangement uses TRBV6-7 and TRBJ2-1; weak D call: TRBD2 (7 bases). TRBV6-7 is noted as an ORF with a role that remains uncertain. The CDR3 runs 22 residues. Trimming removed 0 bases from V and 0 bases from J, with 27 bases in between.